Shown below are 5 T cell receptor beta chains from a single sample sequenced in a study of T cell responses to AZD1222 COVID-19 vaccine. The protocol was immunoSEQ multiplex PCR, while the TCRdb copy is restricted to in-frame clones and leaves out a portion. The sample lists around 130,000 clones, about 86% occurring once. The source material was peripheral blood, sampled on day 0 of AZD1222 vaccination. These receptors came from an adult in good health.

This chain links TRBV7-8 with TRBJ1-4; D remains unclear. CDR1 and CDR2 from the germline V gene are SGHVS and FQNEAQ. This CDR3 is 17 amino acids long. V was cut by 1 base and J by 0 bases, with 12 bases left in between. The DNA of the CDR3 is TGTGCCAGCAGCTTAGGAGTAGGCGGGCCAACTAATGAAAAACTGTTTTTT. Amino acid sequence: CASSLGVGGPTNEKLFF.

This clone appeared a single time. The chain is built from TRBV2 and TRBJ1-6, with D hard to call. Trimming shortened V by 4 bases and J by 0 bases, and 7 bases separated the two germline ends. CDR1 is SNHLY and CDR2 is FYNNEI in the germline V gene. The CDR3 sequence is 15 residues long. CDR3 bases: TGTGCCAGCAGTGCGGCGAGCTCCTATAATTCACCCCTCCACTTT. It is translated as CASSAASSYNSPLHF.

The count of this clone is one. CDR3 bases: TGTGCCAGCAGCAGATCCACGAACACTGAAGCTTTCTTT. Its translation: CASSRSTNTEAFF. V is TRBV7-7 and J is TRBJ1-1; unclear D gene. V was pared by 5 bases and J by 1 base, with 8 bases between. CDR1 is SSHAT, CDR2 FNYEAQ, per germline (reference sequence). CDR3 length: 13 residues.

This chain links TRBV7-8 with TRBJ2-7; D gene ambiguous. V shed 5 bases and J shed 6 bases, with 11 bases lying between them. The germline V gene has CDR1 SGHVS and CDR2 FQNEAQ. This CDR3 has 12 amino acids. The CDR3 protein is CASSLRPGEQYF. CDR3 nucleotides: TGTGCCAGCAGCCTACGTCCGGGCGAGCAGTACTTC.

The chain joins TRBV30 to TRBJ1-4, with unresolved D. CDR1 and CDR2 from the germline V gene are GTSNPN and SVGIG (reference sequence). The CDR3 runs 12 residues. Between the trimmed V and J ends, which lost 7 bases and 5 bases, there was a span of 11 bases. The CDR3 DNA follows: TGTGCCTCGGCATTCTTAAATGAAAAACTGTTTTTT. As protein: CASAFLNEKLFF.